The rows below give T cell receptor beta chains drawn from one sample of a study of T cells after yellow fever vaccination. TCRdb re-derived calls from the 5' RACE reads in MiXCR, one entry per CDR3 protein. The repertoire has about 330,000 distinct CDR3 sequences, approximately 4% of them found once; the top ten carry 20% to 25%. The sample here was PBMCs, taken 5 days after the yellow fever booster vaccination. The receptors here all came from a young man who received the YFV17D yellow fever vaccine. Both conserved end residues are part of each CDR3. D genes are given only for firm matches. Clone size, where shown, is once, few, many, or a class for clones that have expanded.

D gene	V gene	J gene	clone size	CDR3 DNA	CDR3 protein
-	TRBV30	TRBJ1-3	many	TGTGCCTGGAGAGAAGGGGGATACTCTGGAAACACCATATATTTT	CAWREGGYSGNTIYF
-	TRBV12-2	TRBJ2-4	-	TGTGCAAGTCGGCCCCGGGACATCTACATTCAGTACTTC	CASRPRDIYIQYF
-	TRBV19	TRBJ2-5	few	TGTGCCAGTAGTATATCCAGGGTAGAGACCCAGTACTTC	CASSISRVETQYF
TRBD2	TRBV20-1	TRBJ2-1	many	TGCAGTGCTAGGGAGGCTAGCGGGGGGCGGTATGAGCAGTTCTTC	CSAREASGGRYEQFF
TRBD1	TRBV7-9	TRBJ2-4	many	TGTGCCAGCAGCCTAGGGACAGGGGTAAACATTCAGTACTTC	CASSLGTGVNIQYF
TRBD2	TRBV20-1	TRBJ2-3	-	TGCAGTGCTAGAGGATGGACTAGCGGGCGGACGGCGCAGTATTTT	CSARGWTSGRTAQYF
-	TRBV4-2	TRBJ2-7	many	TGTGCCAGCAGCCCGTCCCCAGGGGTCCCCTACGAGCAGTACTTC	CASSPSPGVPYEQYF
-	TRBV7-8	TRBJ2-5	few	TGTGCCAGCAGCTTAGCACGAACTGCGATGGAGACCCAGTACTTC	CASSLARTAMETQYF
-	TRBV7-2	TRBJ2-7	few	TGTGCCAGCAGCCCCCCTTCCCGGGGAGAGCAGTACTTC	CASSPPSRGEQYF
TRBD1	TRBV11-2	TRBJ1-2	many	TGTGCCAGCAGCTTACTTGCGGGACAGACATATGGCTACACCTTC	CASSLLAGQTYGYTF
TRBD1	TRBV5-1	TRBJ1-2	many	TGCGCCAGCAGCTGGGGGACAGGGGCAAACTATGGCTACACCTTC	CASSWGTGANYGYTF
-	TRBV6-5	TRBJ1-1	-	TGTGCCAGCAGACGCCTGGGGGGGCGAACTTGGACTGAAGCTTTCTTT	CASRRLGGRTWTEAFF
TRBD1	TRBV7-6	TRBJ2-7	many	TGTGCCAGCAGCCGTAATCTCGGGACAGACTACGAGCAGTACTTC	CASSRNLGTDYEQYF
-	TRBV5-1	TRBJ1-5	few	TGCGCCAGCAGCTCGGACGGAGATGGCAATCAGCCCCAGCATTTT	CASSSDGDGNQPQHF
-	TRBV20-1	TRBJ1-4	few	TGCAGTGCTGCTCAACCCAGCGACAGGATAAATGAAAAACTGTTTTTT	CSAAQPSDRINEKLFF
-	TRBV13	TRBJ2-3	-	TGTGCCAGCAGCTTCGCAGTAATAATGGATACGCAGTATTTT	CASSFAVIMDTQYF
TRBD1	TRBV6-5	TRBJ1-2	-	TGTGCCAGCAAGACAGGGGCCGCCCTGGGCTACACCTTC	CASKTGAALGYTF
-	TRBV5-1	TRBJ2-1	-	TGCGCCAGCAGCTTGGGGCAGAAGAATGAGCAGTTCTTC	CASSLGQKNEQFF
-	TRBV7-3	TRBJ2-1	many	TGTGCCAGCAGCTTGAACGACAGAGCCTACAATGAGCAGTTCTTC	CASSLNDRAYNEQFF
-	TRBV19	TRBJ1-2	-	TGTGCCAGTAACCAGGGCGAACGGCGTCACTATGGCTACACCTTC	CASNQGERRHYGYTF
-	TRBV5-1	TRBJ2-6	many	TGCGCCAGCCGCGCCTCCTCTGGGGCCAACGTCCTGACTTTC	CASRASSGANVLTF
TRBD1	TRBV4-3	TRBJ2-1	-	TGCGCCAGCAGCAAATACAGGGGTGTCCTCCACAATGAGCAGTTCTTC	CASSKYRGVLHNEQFF
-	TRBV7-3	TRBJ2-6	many	TGTGCCAGCAGCTACATCGGGACCTCTGGGGCCAACGTCCTGACTTTC	CASSYIGTSGANVLTF
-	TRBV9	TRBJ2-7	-	TGTGCCAGCAGCGCCGGGACAAGCTCCTACGAGCAGTACTTC	CASSAGTSSYEQYF
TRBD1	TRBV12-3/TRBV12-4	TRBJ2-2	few	TGTGCCAGTCGATATCGGGACAGGGTGGACGGGGAGCTGTTTTTT	CASRYRDRVDGELFF
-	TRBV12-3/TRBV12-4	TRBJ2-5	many	TGTGCCAGCAGTTCGCGAAGCGGCAGGTACCAAGAGACCCAGTACTTC	CASSSRSGRYQETQYF
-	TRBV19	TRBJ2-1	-	TGTGCCAGTAGTTCAGGGGATTGGTCCTACAATGAGCAGTTCTTC	CASSSGDWSYNEQFF
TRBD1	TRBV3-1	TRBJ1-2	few	TGTGCCAGCAGCCAAGAGCCGGGACAGGGGGCAGTGGGCTACACCTTC	CASSQEPGQGAVGYTF
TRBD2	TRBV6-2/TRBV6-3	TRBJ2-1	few	TGTGCCAGCAGTTACCTTTATCCGGGGGGGCCTGACAATGAGCAGTTCTTC	CASSYLYPGGPDNEQFF
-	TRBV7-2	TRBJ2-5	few	TGTGCCAGCAGCTTAGGCGGGGAAGGGACCCAGTACTTC	CASSLGGEGTQYF
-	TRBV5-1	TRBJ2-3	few	TGCGCCAGCAGCTCCCGCCCCCTGAGCACAGATACGCAGTATTTT	CASSSRPLSTDTQYF
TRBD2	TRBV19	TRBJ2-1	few	TGTGCCAGTAGTATACGGCGGGGGGGATCCTCCTACAATGAGCAGTTCTTC	CASSIRRGGSSYNEQFF
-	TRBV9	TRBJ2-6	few	TGTGCCAGCAGCGTAGCCGGCGCAGGGCCTGGGGCCAACGTCCTGACTTTC	CASSVAGAGPGANVLTF
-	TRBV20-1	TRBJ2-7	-	TGCAGTGCGGTATATAGCGGTAACTCCTACGAGCAGTACTTC	CSAVYSGNSYEQYF
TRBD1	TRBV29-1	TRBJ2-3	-	TGCAGCGTCAAACCCCGGGACAGCCCCGCGGATACGCAGTATTTT	CSVKPRDSPADTQYF
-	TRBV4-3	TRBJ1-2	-	TGCGCCAGCAGCCAAGTAGGCACCCATAACTATGGCTACACCTTC	CASSQVGTHNYGYTF
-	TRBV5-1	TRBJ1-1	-	TGCGCCAGCAGCTTGGGGGAAACATCTGAAGCTTTCTTT	CASSLGETSEAFF
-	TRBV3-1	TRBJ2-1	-	TGTGCCAGCAGCGTACGTAGGGGATCGGTTCAGCAGTTCTTC	CASSVRRGSVQQFF
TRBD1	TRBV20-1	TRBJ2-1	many	TGCAGTGCTATTAACAGGGGGGTGCAGTTCTTC	CSAINRGVQFF
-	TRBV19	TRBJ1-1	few	TGTGCCAGTAGTCTTACGGGATATTTGACTGAAGCTTTCTTT	CASSLTGYLTEAFF
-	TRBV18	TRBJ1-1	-	TGTGCCAGCTCACCACCGAGTACAGTCACTGAAGCTTTCTTT	CASSPPSTVTEAFF
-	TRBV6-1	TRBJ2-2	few	TGTGCCAGCAGTGAAGGGTGGGCCGGGGAGCTGTTTTTT	CASSEGWAGELFF
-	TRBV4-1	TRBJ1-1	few	TGCGCCAGCAGCCAAGGGGGGGGGCTTGAGACTGAAGCTTTCTTT	CASSQGGGLETEAFF
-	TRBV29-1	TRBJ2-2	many	TGCAGCGTTGAAGCCGGGGAGCTGTTTTTT	CSVEAGELFF
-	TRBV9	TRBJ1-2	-	TGTGCCAGCAGCGTAGCCGGGGGCGATGGCTACACCTTC	CASSVAGGDGYTF
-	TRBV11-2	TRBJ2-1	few	TGTGCCAGCAGCTTTAGGGGGGGGCGCTCCTACAATGAGCAGTTCTTC	CASSFRGGRSYNEQFF
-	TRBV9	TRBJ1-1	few	TGTGCCAGCAGCGCGATCCTCTCAGGGAATGAAGCTTTCTTT	CASSAILSGNEAFF
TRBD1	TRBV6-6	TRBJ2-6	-	TGTGCCAGCAGGGTCAGGGGGCTCTCTGGGGCCAACGTCCTGACTTTC	CASRVRGLSGANVLTF
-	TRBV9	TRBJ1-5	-	TGTGCCAGCAGCGTAGCTTCGGACCACAATCAGCCCCAGCATTTT	CASSVASDHNQPQHF
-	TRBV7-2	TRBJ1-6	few	TGTGCCAGCAGCCCGCGTTTTACAAATTCACCCCTCCACTTT	CASSPRFTNSPLHF
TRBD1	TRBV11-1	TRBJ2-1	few	TGTGCCAGCAGCGACGGACAGGAGGACAATGAGCAGTTCTTC	CASSDGQEDNEQFF
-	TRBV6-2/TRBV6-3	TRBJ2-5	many	TGTGCCAGCAGTGACGGGGCCCAAGAGACCCAGTACTTC	CASSDGAQETQYF
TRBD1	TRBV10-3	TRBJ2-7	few	TGTGCCATCAGTGCGGGACAGAAGAGCTCCTACGAGCAGTACTTC	CAISAGQKSSYEQYF
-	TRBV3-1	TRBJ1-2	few	TGTGCCAGCACCCCAGGGGTACAGGCTTATGGCTACACCTTC	CASTPGVQAYGYTF